One sample yielded the 26 T cell receptor beta chains listed below, sequenced in a study of control samples from healthy donors and cancer patients. Here immunoSEQ multiplex PCR was the method, and the copy in TCRdb shows in-frame clones only, minus some. The sample carries about 69,000 clones, just under 90% recorded once. Specimen: PBMCs. The receptors originated from a man in his fifties or sixties with lung cancer.

The chain couples TRBV27 to TRBJ2-3, with 10 bases that match TRBD1. The CDR3 is made up of 15 amino acids. V lost 0 bases to trimming and J lost 7 bases; unmatched junction nucleotides: 4. The germline V gene encodes CDR1 MNHEY and CDR2 SMNVEV (reference sequence). CDR3 coding DNA: TGTGCCAGCAGTTTATCTCCGGGACAGGGGTATACGCAGTATTTT. This codes for CASSLSPGQGYTQYF.

V and J are TRBV30 and TRBJ1-3; 7 bases line up with TRBD1. This CDR3 has 15 amino acids. Germline V gene sequence: CDR1 GTSNPN, CDR2 SVGIG (reference sequence). V lost 7 bases, J lost 2 bases, and 11 bases stayed unmatched. As DNA, the CDR3 is TGTGCCTACTTGGGACAGCTAGGAGCTGGAAACACCATATATTTT. It codes for CAYLGQLGAGNTIYF.

V is TRBV7-2 and J is TRBJ2-5, with D unresolved. V lost 0 bases and J lost 5, with 10 bases in between. CDR3 length: 14 residues. Per the germline V gene, CDR1 is SGHTA and CDR2 is FQGNSA. In DNA form, the CDR3 reads TGTGCCAGCAGCTTAGCAGGGCAAGGCGAGACCCAGTACTTC. This codes for CASSLAGQGETQYF.

V and J are TRBV10-3 and TRBJ2-7; D is perhaps TRBD1 (7 bases). Trimming took off 2 bases at V and 6 bases at J, with 17 bases between the two ends. Germline CDR1 reads ENHRY; CDR2 reads SYGVKD. The CDR3 extends over 15 amino acids. The CDR3, as DNA: TGTGCCATCAGTGAGCCGGCAGGGGGGCGTCTCGAGCAGTACTTC. It yields the protein CAISEPAGGRLEQYF.

The chain is built from TRBV27 and TRBJ1-4; a possible D gene is TRBD1 (6 bases). This CDR3 is built from 14 residues. In germline, CDR1 is MNHEY, CDR2 SMNVEV (reference sequence). The V and J ends lost 4 bases and 8 bases respectively, with 14 bases between them. The DNA of the CDR3 is TGTGCCAGCAGTTCACCGGGCACAGGGGAAAAACTGTTTTTT. Residues: CASSSPGTGEKLFF. Full variable domain (remainder filled in from reference TRBV27 and TRBJ1-4): EAQVTQNPRYLITVTGKKLTVTCSQNMNHEYMSWYRQDPGLGLRQIYYSMNVEVTDKGDVPEGYKVSRKEKRNFPLILESPSPNQTSLYFCASSSPGTGEKLFFGSGTQLSVL.

This chain connects TRBV7-3 to TRBJ2-5, with 9 positions matching TRBD1. The CDR3 covers 15 residues. The germline gives CDR1 SGHTA, CDR2 FQGTGA. V shed 2 bases, J shed 5 bases, and the junction held 6 bases outside the gene matches. The CDR3, as DNA: TGTGCCAGCAGCTTACAATCCGGACAGGGGGAGACCCAGTACTTC. It is translated as CASSLQSGQGETQYF.

This clone has just one count. The chain recombines TRBV6-5 with TRBJ1-2; a possible D gene is TRBD1 (5 bases). Germline V gene sequence: CDR1 MNHEY, CDR2 SVGAGI. This CDR3 spans 16 amino acids. Trimming took off 0 bases at V and 4 bases at J, with 15 bases between the two ends. The CDR3: CASSYSPRGDVYGYTF. CDR3 in DNA: TGTGCCAGCAGTTACTCACCGAGGGGCGACGTCTATGGCTACACCTTC.

The rearrangement links TRBV7-8 to TRBJ2-1; 9 nucleotides line up with TRBD1. Unmatched junction bases numbered 13, after V lost 3 bases and J lost 7 bases. This CDR3 is built from 17 residues. Germline assignment: CDR1 SGHVS and CDR2 FQNEAQ. CDR3 amino acids: CASSLSRVGQGANEQFF. The CDR3 DNA sequence: TGTGCCAGCAGCTTGTCCAGGGTGGGACAGGGAGCAAATGAGCAGTTCTTC.

V is TRBV19 and J is TRBJ1-5; TRBD1 is a possible D gene (6 bases). This CDR3 comprises 17 residues. The V gene lost 4 bases and the J gene lost 1 base, with 17 bases spanning the gap. CDR1 is LNHDA, CDR2 SQIVND, per germline (reference sequence). The DNA of the CDR3 is TGTGCCAGTAGTACGATACAGGGTGGAGTGAGCAATCAGCCCCAGCATTTT. This codes for CASSTIQGGVSNQPQHF.

This CDR3 reads CASSEGHSTDTQYF. The CDR3 DNA follows: TGTGCCAGCTCTGAGGGTCATTCCACAGATACGCAGTATTTT. V and J are TRBV7-3 and TRBJ2-3, with D maybe TRBD2 (5 bases). CDR1 and CDR2 (germline): SGHTA, FQGTGA. This CDR3 is 14 amino acids long. V was clipped by 8 bases and J by 2 bases, with 14 bases between them.

The gene calls are TRBV30 and TRBJ1-5; D is perhaps TRBD1 (5 bases). The length of the CDR3 is 11 residues. Germline V gene data show CDR1 as GTSNPN and CDR2 as SVGIG (reference sequence). Trimming stripped 2 bases from V and 8 bases from J, with 7 bases between. CDR3 in amino acids: CAWSRGEPQHF. CDR3 nucleotides: TGTGCCTGGAGTAGGGGAGAGCCCCAGCATTTT. Full variable domain (rest looked up from reference TRBV30 and TRBJ1-5): SQTIHQWPATLVQPVGSPLSLECTVEGTSNPNLYWYRQAAGRGLQLLFYSVGIGQISSEVPQNLSASRPQDRQFILSSKKLLLSDSGFYLCAWSRGEPQHFGDGTRLSIL.

V usage is TRBV11-2 and J usage is TRBJ1-1; no clear D gene. The CDR3 covers 13 residues. CDR1 is SGHAT, CDR2 FQNNGV, per germline. With 0 bases removed from V and 4 bases from J, the gap between germline ends came to 6 bases. The CDR3 bases are TGTGCCAGCAGCTTAGATCTTAGCACTGAAGCTTTCTTT. This encodes CASSLDLSTEAFF.

The V and J genes are TRBV7-3 and TRBJ1-2; the D gene is possibly TRBD1 (6 bases). Germline V gene data show CDR1 as SGHTA and CDR2 as FQGTGA. V lost 5 bases to trimming and J lost 9 bases, with 16 bases between them. There are 13 residues in the CDR3. CDR3 DNA sequence: TGTGCCAGCAGCCAAGGGGGATATAATCGCTACACCTTC. This sequence encodes CASSQGGYNRYTF. The entire variable domain, with the rest obtained from reference TRBV7-3 and TRBJ1-2, is as follows: GAGVSQTPSNKVTEKGKYVELRCDPISGHTALYWYRQSLGQGPEFLIYFQGTGAADDSGLPNDRFFAVRPEGSVSTLKIQRTERGDSAVYLCASSQGGYNRYTFGSGTRLTVV.

V gene TRBV19 combines with J gene TRBJ1-1; no clear D gene. The CDR3 extends over 12 amino acids. Trimming removed 9 bases at V and 0 bases at J, with 8 bases between. CDR1 and CDR2 (germline): LNHDA, SQIVND (reference sequence). The CDR3 nucleotides are TGTGCCAGCCGACACTTGAACACTGAAGCTTTCTTT. Translation gives CASRHLNTEAFF.

This clone was found a few times. The genes are TRBV2 and TRBJ2-3, with D unresolved. The CDR3 consists of 11 residues. V gave up 5 bases and J gave up 2 bases, with 2 bases separating them. From germline, CDR1 is SNHLY and CDR2 FYNNEI. The CDR3 spells CASSNTDTQYF. In DNA, the CDR3 is TGTGCCAGCAGTAACACAGATACGCAGTATTTT.

The CDR3, as DNA: TGTGCCACCAGCAGAGACGGGACAGGGAATCAGCCCCAGCATTTT. Protein: CATSRDGTGNQPQHF. This chain connects TRBV15 to TRBJ1-5; 9 bases align to TRBD1. Germline V gene lookup returns CDR1 LNHNV and CDR2 YYDKDF (reference sequence). The V gene end was trimmed by 0 bases and the J gene end by 4 bases; junction bases not matched to a gene: 1. The CDR3 consists of 15 residues.

This rearrangement joins TRBV5-4 to TRBJ2-2, with unresolved D. V lost 1 base to trimming and J lost 0 bases, with 13 bases between them. Looked up from germline, CDR1 is SGHNT and CDR2 is YYREEE (reference sequence). This CDR3 has 17 residues. The CDR3 protein is CASSLSYPAANTGELFF. DNA for the CDR3: TGTGCCAGCAGCTTGAGCTATCCGGCCGCGAACACCGGGGAGCTGTTTTTT.

The gene calls are TRBV5-6 and TRBJ2-2, with 9 nucleotides matching TRBD1. CDR3 length: 14 residues. Germline CDR1 is SGHDT and CDR2 is YYEEEE. V was pared by 3 bases and J by 5 bases, with 2 bases of the junction left unmatched. As DNA, the CDR3 is TGTGCCAGCAGCTCGGGACAGGGAACCGGGGAGCTGTTTTTT. Encoded protein: CASSSGQGTGELFF.

The chain employs TRBV10-2 and TRBJ2-7, with 7 positions matching TRBD1. Trimming at V came to 4 bases and at J to 5 bases, leaving 2 bases not matched to a gene. Germline CDR1 WSHSY, CDR2 SAAADI. This CDR3 has 12 residues. Written as DNA, the CDR3 is TGCGCCAGCAGTGCCCAGGGGGACGAGCAGTACTTC. This sequence encodes CASSAQGDEQYF.

The rearrangement uses TRBV6-5 and TRBJ2-2, with D maybe TRBD1 (6 bases). Per germline, CDR1 MNHEY and CDR2 SVGAGI. This CDR3 is built from 13 residues. V lost 9 bases and J 7 bases, leaving 15 bases between the germline ends. The chain's CDR3 is CASSRGGNGELFF. DNA of the CDR3: TGTGCCAGTTCCAGGGGTGGGAACGGGGAGCTGTTTTTT.

The rearrangement uses TRBV7-3 and TRBJ1-1; 7 bases map to TRBD1. There are 15 residues in the CDR3. Germline V gene sequence: CDR1 SGHTA, CDR2 FQGTGA. Germline trimming cut 2 bases from V and 1 base from J; bases unmatched to any gene: 4. The CDR3 bases are TGTGCCAGCAGCTTACAGGGACAGACGAACACTGAAGCTTTCTTT. Translation gives CASSLQGQTNTEAFF.

The J gene is TRBJ2-7, the V gene TRBV5-1; TRBD2 agrees at 12 bases. The germline gives CDR1 SGHRS, CDR2 YFSETQ. V trimming: 4 bases; J trimming: 6 bases; junction bases outside the gene matches: 8. The CDR3 loop spans 15 amino acids. The CDR3 nucleotides are TGCGCCAGCAGCCGGCTAGCGGGGGGGCCGTCCGAGCAGTACTTC. Amino acid sequence: CASSRLAGGPSEQYF.

The chain links TRBV10-1 to TRBJ2-2, with TRBD2 as a possible D gene (6 bases). CDR3 length: 15 residues. The germline V gene has CDR1 WNHNN and CDR2 SYGVQD (reference sequence). Between the trimmed V and J ends, which lost 4 bases and 3 bases, there was a span of 12 bases. The CDR3 here is CASSVRRGDTGELFF. The DNA for the CDR3 is TGCGCCAGCAGTGTCCGGAGGGGTGACACCGGGGAGCTGTTTTTT.

This chain uses TRBV12-3 or TRBV12-4 with TRBJ1-5; D is ambiguous. Trimming left V 2 bases short and J 1 base short, with 3 bases between. This CDR3 spans 13 amino acids. DNA of the CDR3: TGTGCCAGCAGTTTACACAGCAATCAGCCCCAGCATTTT. Its translation: CASSLHSNQPQHF.

The chain joins TRBV6-5 to TRBJ1-1; D call uncertain. Germline values: CDR1 MNHEY, CDR2 SVGAGI. The CDR3 loop spans 14 amino acids. Trimming stripped 7 bases from V and 2 bases from J, with 14 bases between. CDR3 loop: CASIQDWINTEAFF. CDR3 coding DNA: TGTGCCAGCATCCAGGATTGGATTAACACTGAAGCTTTCTTT.

V gene TRBV5-1 combines with J gene TRBJ2-2; perhaps TRBD1 as D (6 bases). Trimming left V 3 bases short and J 0 bases short, with 9 bases between. The CDR3 sequence is 15 residues long. Germline CDR1 and CDR2: SGHRS and YFSETQ. The CDR3 nucleotides read TGCGCCAGCAGCTCAGGGGTAACGAACACCGGGGAGCTGTTTTTT. Translation gives CASSSGVTNTGELFF.